These 20 T cell receptor beta chains originate from one sample sequenced in a study of blood T cell repertoires in COVID-19. Produced via immunoSEQ multiplex PCR; TCRdb's table is partial and in-frame only. The table has approximately 140,000 clones, approximately 87% seen once; the top ten hold more than 3%. The specimen sequenced was PBMCs or T cells enriched from blood (not recorded which). The source of these receptors is a man aged 50 or older in a cohort exposed to, infected with or recovered from COVID-19 (not recorded which).

The chain carries TRBV12-3 or TRBV12-4 and TRBJ1-1; no firm D call. The ends were cut back, 6 bases at V and 3 bases at J, with 11 bases in the middle. This CDR3 contains 13 residues. CDR3 region: CASSSDWDTEAFF. The CDR3 bases are TGTGCCAGCAGCTCGGACTGGGACACTGAAGCTTTCTTT.

The chain is built from TRBV7-2 and TRBJ2-7, with a tentative D call TRBD1 (6 bases). Per germline, CDR1 SGHTA and CDR2 FQGNSA. The length of the CDR3 is 17 residues. Trimming left V 2 bases short and J 0 bases short, with 17 bases between. This CDR3 reads CASSLPPDRVNSYEQYF. DNA of the CDR3: TGTGCCAGCAGCTTACCCCCGGACAGAGTGAACTCCTACGAGCAGTACTTC.

The chain employs TRBV19 and TRBJ2-7; the D gene is possibly TRBD1 (5 bases). Germline CDR1 and CDR2: LNHDA and SQIVND (reference sequence). The CDR3 has 17 amino acids. V lost 2 bases, J lost 2 bases, and 19 bases lay in between. For the CDR3, the DNA is TGTGCCAGTAGTATATCCCTAGGCAGGGAAGTTACCTACGAGCAGTACTTC. Translated, it gives CASSISLGREVTYEQYF.

The chain joins TRBV5-6 to TRBJ1-2, with a weak D call TRBD1 (6 bases). The V gene lost 3 bases and the J gene lost 3 bases, with 15 bases spanning the gap. This CDR3 has 15 amino acids. The V gene's germline CDR1 is SGHDT and CDR2 YYEEEE. The chain's CDR3 is CASSYPTGWDYGYTF. DNA of the CDR3: TGTGCCAGCAGCTACCCGACAGGCTGGGACTATGGCTACACCTTC. Full variable domain (remainder filled in from reference TRBV5-6 and TRBJ1-2): DAGVTQSPTHLIKTRGQQVTLRCSPKSGHDTVSWYQQALGQGPQFIFQYYEEEERQRGNFPDRFSGHQFPNYSSELNVNALLLGDSALYLCASSYPTGWDYGYTFGSGTRLTVV.

This sequence joins TRBV18 and TRBJ2-7; tentative D call: TRBD2 (6 bases). CDR1 and CDR2 (germline): KGHSH, LQKENI. V was shortened by 3 bases and J by 3 bases, with 15 bases between the two germline ends. This CDR3 contains 15 residues. The CDR3 here is CASSPGLAEFYEQYF. The CDR3 coding sequence is TGTGCCAGCTCACCCGGGTTAGCGGAGTTCTACGAGCAGTACTTC.

The V and J genes are TRBV11-2 and TRBJ1-2; the D gene is possibly TRBD1 (6 bases). This CDR3 is built from 12 residues. V was cut by 5 bases and J by 8 bases, with 12 bases left in between. Per germline, CDR1 SGHAT and CDR2 FQNNGV. CDR3: CASSPGVEGYTF. CDR3 sequence (DNA): TGTGCCAGCAGCCCAGGGGTTGAGGGCTACACCTTC.

The chain joins TRBV7-8 to TRBJ2-1, with 7 bases fitting TRBD2. The J segment lost 4 bases and the V segment lost 5 bases, leaving 8 bases of the junction unmatched. Germline CDR1 reads SGHVS; CDR2 reads FQNEAQ. The CDR3 is made up of 15 amino acids. The CDR3: CASSPRLAAYNEQFF. In DNA form, the CDR3 reads TGTGCCAGCAGCCCCCGTCTAGCGGCATACAATGAGCAGTTCTTC.

This clone was counted a few times. The chain has TRBV28 and TRBJ2-1, with D possibly TRBD1 on 5 matching bases. The V end was cut by 5 bases, the J end by 5 bases, with 13 bases between. Per the germline V gene, CDR1 is MDHEN and CDR2 is SYDVKM. The CDR3 has 14 residues. The CDR3 DNA reads TGTGCCAGCAGTCCAGGGTCCCTCAACAATGAGCAGTTCTTC. Its protein product is CASSPGSLNNEQFF.

Many counts were recorded for this clone. The chain combines TRBV4-1 with TRBJ1-2; weak D call: TRBD1 (6 bases). V was shortened by 4 bases and J by 2 bases, with 14 bases between the two germline ends. CDR1 and CDR2 (germline): MGHRA, YSYEKL. There are 15 residues in the CDR3. The CDR3 region is CASSLLGQGNYGYTF. For the CDR3, the DNA is TGCGCCAGCAGCCTACTGGGGCAGGGGAACTATGGCTACACCTTC.

The chain links TRBV5-6 to TRBJ1-6, with 8 bases matching TRBD1. The germline gives CDR1 SGHDT, CDR2 YYEEEE. V shed 0 bases, J shed 9 bases, and the junction held 8 bases outside the gene matches. The CDR3 runs 16 residues. CDR3 sequence reads: CASSLAGQGRSSPLHF. The CDR3 nucleotides read TGTGCCAGCAGCTTGGCCGGACAGGGAAGGAGTTCACCCCTCCACTTT.

The chain joins TRBV6-6 to TRBJ2-1; 14 bases fit TRBD2. The CDR3 covers 16 residues. Germline V gene lookup returns CDR1 MNHNY and CDR2 SVGAGI (reference sequence). Trimming cost V 5 bases and J 6 bases; bases outside gene matches: 6. The CDR3 sequence is CASSLRTSGGINEQFF. The CDR3 DNA is TGTGCCAGCAGTCTCCGGACTAGCGGGGGGATCAATGAGCAGTTCTTC.

The rearrangement links TRBV19 to TRBJ2-5; the match to TRBD2 covers 15 bases. CDR3 length: 15 amino acids. After removal of 6 bases from V and 2 bases from J, the junction contained 1 base not matched to a gene. Germline lookup yields CDR1 LNHDA and CDR2 SQIVND (reference sequence). The DNA of the CDR3 is TGTGCCAGTAGCGGGACTAGCGGGGGGCAAGAGACCCAGTACTTC. Translating it yields CASSGTSGGQETQYF.

V gene TRBV7-9 combines with J gene TRBJ1-2; 7 bases line up with TRBD1. The CDR3 contains 13 residues. The trim removed 5 bases at V and 4 bases at J, leaving 4 bases unmatched. Germline CDR1 SEHNR, CDR2 FQNEAQ (reference sequence). The CDR3 spells CASSPGTVYGYTF. In nucleotides, the CDR3 is TGTGCCAGCAGCCCGGGGACAGTCTATGGCTACACCTTC. Full variable domain (outside the CDR3, taken from reference TRBV7-9 and TRBJ1-2): DTGVSQNPRHKITKRGQNVTFRCDPISEHNRLYWYRQTLGQGPEFLTYFQNEAQLEKSRLLSDRFSAERPKGSFSTLEIQRTEQGDSAMYLCASSPGTVYGYTFGSGTRLTVV.

This clone was recorded only once. The gene calls are TRBV9 and TRBJ2-1, with unresolved D. The CDR3 has 15 residues. Trimming took 4 bases from V and 1 from J, leaving 12 bases between them. CDR1 is SGDLS, CDR2 YYNGEE, per germline. The CDR3: CASSLTTDSYNEQFF. Here the CDR3 DNA reads TGTGCCAGCAGCCTTACTACGGATTCCTACAATGAGCAGTTCTTC. Looking up the rest from reference TRBV9 and TRBJ2-1 gives the full variable domain: DSGVTQTPKHLITATGQRVTLRCSPRSGDLSVYWYQQSLDQGLQFLIQYYNGEERAKGNILERFSAQQFPDLHSELNLSSLELGDSALYFCASSLTTDSYNEQFFGPGTRLTVL.

The chain is built from TRBV5-6 and TRBJ1-6; D gene uncertain. Germline loops: CDR1 SGHDT, CDR2 YYEEEE. Trimming took 4 bases from V and 10 from J, leaving 9 bases between them. The CDR3 is 12 residues long. The CDR3 DNA is TGTGCCAGCAGCGAGTCGGGGTCACCCCTCCACTTT. Its protein product is CASSESGSPLHF.

The chain joins TRBV7-2 to TRBJ1-2; D uncertain. Germline V gives CDR1 SGHTA, CDR2 FQGNSA. The CDR3 loop spans 13 amino acids. Trimming removed 0 bases from V and 4 bases from J, with 6 bases in between. CDR3 sequence reads: CASSLAGPYGYTF. CDR3 coding DNA: TGTGCCAGCAGCTTAGCGGGCCCCTATGGCTACACCTTC. The variable domain in full, with the rest retrieved from reference TRBV7-2 and TRBJ1-2, is GAGVSQSPSNKVTEKGKDVELRCDPISGHTALYWYRQSLGQGLEFLIYFQGNSAPDKSGLPSDRFSAERTGGSVSTLTIQRTQQEDSAVYLCASSLAGPYGYTFGSGTRLTVV.

The chain carries TRBV6-2 or TRBV6-3 and TRBJ2-3; weak D call: TRBD2 (6 bases). CDR1 and CDR2 (germline): MNHEY, SVGEGT. The V end was cut by 5 bases, the J end by 4 bases, with 7 bases between. CDR3 size: 12 residues. The CDR3 nucleotides read TGTGCCAGCAGTAGGGACTCAGATACGCAGTATTTT. It encodes CASSRDSDTQYF.

This rearrangement joins TRBV20-1 to TRBJ2-1; D remains unclear. There are 11 residues in the CDR3. V lost 2 bases to trimming and J lost 9 bases, with 8 bases between them. CDR1 is DFQATT, CDR2 SNEGSKA, per germline (reference sequence). CDR3 residues: CSARLVPEQFF. CDR3 nucleotide sequence: TGCAGTGCTAGACTAGTACCTGAGCAGTTCTTC.

This clone was recorded once. The chain uses TRBV4-1 and TRBJ1-6, with 7 bases matching TRBD1. Germline trimming cut 1 base from V and 7 bases from J; bases unmatched to any gene: 4. The CDR3 runs to 15 residues. In germline, CDR1 is MGHRA, CDR2 YSYEKL. The DNA of the CDR3 is TGCGCCAGCAGCCAAGGAGACAGGGAGAATTCACCCCTCCACTTT. Translation: CASSQGDRENSPLHF.

The chain links TRBV25-1 to TRBJ2-3, with unresolved D. The CDR3 sequence is 14 residues long. CDR1 is MGHDK and CDR2 is SYGVNS in the germline V gene. Trimming removed 4 bases from V and 0 bases from J, with 8 bases in between. The CDR3 coding sequence is TGTGCCAGCAGTGGGGCGTTTAGCACAGATACGCAGTATTTT. Its protein product is CASSGAFSTDTQYF.